This TCR beta chain comes out of a study of blood T cell repertoires in COVID-19. Study-level information: Both acute and convalescent COVID-19 samples were obtained from the United States, Italy and Spain. Nucleic acid was either cDNA or gDNA, and it came from T cells, B-cell-depleted T cells, or PBMCs.

CDR1 is SGHAT, CDR2 FQNNGV, per germline. Trimming removed 5 bases from V and 5 bases from J, with 18 bases in between. The CDR3 runs 16 residues. Recruits, aged roughly 18 to 100 years, lived in 24 US areas. As originally analysed: Estimated nucleated cell counts came from reference gene primer amplification. Profiling relied on immunoSEQ multiplex PCR, and the TCRdb table lists in-frame clones only, not all of them. V and J calls plus clone size are reproduced from that table; the DNA served to infer D and trimming. The data hold about 200,000 clones, with about four fifths observed a single time. The origin of this receptor is a man aged 35-49 years who had recovered from COVID-19. The chain combines TRBV11-2 with TRBJ1-4, with D possibly TRBD1 on 6 matching bases. The material sequenced was PBMCs or T cells enriched from blood (not recorded which). Here the CDR3 reads CASSLQAGQPNEKLFF. CDR3 DNA: TGTGCCAGCAGCCTCCAGGCTGGACAGCCAAATGAAAAACTGTTTTTT.